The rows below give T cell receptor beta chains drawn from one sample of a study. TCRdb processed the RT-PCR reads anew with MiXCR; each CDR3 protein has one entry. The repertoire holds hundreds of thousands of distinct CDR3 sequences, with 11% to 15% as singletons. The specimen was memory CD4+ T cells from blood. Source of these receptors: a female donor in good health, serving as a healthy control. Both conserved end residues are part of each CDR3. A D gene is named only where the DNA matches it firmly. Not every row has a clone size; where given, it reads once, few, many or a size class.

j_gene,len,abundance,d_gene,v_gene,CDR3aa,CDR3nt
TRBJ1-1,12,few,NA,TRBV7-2,CASSQAYTEAFF,TGTGCCAGCAGCCAAGCCTACACTGAAGCTTTCTTT
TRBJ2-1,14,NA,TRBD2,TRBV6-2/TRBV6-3,CASILLAGASEQFF,TGTGCCAGCATCTTGCTAGCGGGAGCAAGCGAGCAGTTCTTC
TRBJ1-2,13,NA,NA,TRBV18,CASSPPNRDGYTF,TGTGCCAGCTCACCACCTAACCGTGATGGCTACACCTTC
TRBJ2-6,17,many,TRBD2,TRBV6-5,CASSPTSGISGANVLTF,TGTGCCAGCAGCCCAACTAGCGGGATTTCTGGGGCCAACGTCCTGACTTTC
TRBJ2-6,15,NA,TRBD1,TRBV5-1,CASTPRGSGANVLTF,TGCGCCAGCACACCCAGGGGGTCCGGGGCCAACGTCCTGACTTTC
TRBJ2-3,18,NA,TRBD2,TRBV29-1,CSIPGGGSAGGLPDTQYF,TGCAGCATACCGGGGGGGGGTAGTGCGGGAGGCCTTCCAGATACGCAGTATTTT
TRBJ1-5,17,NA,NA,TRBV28,CASSSPSGTGGGQPQHF,TGTGCCAGCAGCTCCCCCAGCGGGACGGGCGGCGGTCAGCCCCAGCATTTT
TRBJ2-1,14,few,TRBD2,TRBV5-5,CASSYSGGSGEQFF,TGTGCCAGCAGCTATAGCGGGGGGTCGGGAGAGCAGTTCTTC
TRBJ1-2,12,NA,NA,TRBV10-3,CAISGQGAGYTF,TGTGCCATCAGTGGGCAGGGAGCTGGCTACACCTTC
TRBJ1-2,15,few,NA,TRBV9,CASSAEGGANYGYTF,TGTGCCAGCAGCGCAGAAGGTGGGGCGAACTATGGCTACACCTTC
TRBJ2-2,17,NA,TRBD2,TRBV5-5,CASSLPLAGGDTGELFF,TGTGCCAGCAGCTTGCCCCTCGCGGGAGGTGACACCGGGGAGCTGTTTTTT
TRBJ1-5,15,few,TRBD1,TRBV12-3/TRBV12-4,CATLGATGVNQPQHF,TGTGCCACCTTGGGGGCCACAGGGGTGAATCAGCCCCAGCATTTT
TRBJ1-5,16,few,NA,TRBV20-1,CSARDFREAHNQPQHF,TGCAGTGCTAGAGATTTCCGGGAGGCCCATAATCAGCCCCAGCATTTT
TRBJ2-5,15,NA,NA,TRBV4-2,CASSQAQGGQETQYF,TGTGCCAGCAGCCAAGCTCAGGGGGGGCAAGAGACCCAGTACTTC
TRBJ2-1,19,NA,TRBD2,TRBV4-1,CASSQESGLGFVSYNEQFF,TGCGCCAGCAGCCAAGAATCCGGACTAGGGTTTGTTTCCTACAATGAGCAGTTCTTC
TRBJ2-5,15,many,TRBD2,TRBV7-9,CASSALAGIWETQYF,TGTGCCAGCAGCGCCCTAGCGGGGATCTGGGAGACCCAGTACTTC
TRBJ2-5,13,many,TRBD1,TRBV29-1,CSVEVGTGESQYF,TGCAGCGTTGAAGTCGGGACAGGGGAGAGCCAGTACTTC
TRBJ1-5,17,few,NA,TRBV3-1,CASSQGRGGVGNQPQHF,TGTGCCAGCAGCCAAGGGAGGGGAGGAGTGGGCAATCAGCCCCAGCATTTT
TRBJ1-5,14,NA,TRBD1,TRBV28,CASGDSKTLQPQHF,TGTGCCAGCGGGGACAGTAAAACCCTTCAGCCCCAGCATTTT
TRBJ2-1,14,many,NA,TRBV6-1,CASSRDPNHSEQFF,TGTGCCAGCAGTAGGGACCCGAACCACAGTGAGCAGTTCTTC
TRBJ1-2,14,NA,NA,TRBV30,CAWSDSPTNYGYTF,TGTGCCTGGAGTGACAGCCCAACCAACTATGGCTACACCTTC
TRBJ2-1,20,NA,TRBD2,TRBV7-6,CASSPRPGLAGATSYNEQFF,TGTGCCAGCAGCCCGCGACCGGGACTAGCGGGGGCCACCTCCTACAATGAGCAGTTCTTC
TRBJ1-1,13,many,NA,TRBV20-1,CSAAHPGNTEAFF,TGCAGTGCTGCCCACCCAGGGAACACTGAAGCTTTCTTT
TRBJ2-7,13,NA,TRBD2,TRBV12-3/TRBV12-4,CASSSSGRYEQYF,TGTGCCAGCAGTTCTAGCGGGAGGTACGAGCAGTACTTC
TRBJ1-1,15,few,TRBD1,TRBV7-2,CASSFGDRLNTEAFF,TGTGCCAGCAGCTTTGGGGACAGGTTGAACACTGAAGCTTTCTTT
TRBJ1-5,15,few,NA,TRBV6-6,CASSYSGPSNQPQHF,TGTGCCAGCAGTTACTCCGGACCTAGCAATCAGCCCCAGCATTTT
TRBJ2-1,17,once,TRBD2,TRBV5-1,CASSRGGGTSAYNEQFF,TGCGCCAGCAGCAGGGGGGGCGGGACTAGCGCCTACAATGAGCAGTTCTTC
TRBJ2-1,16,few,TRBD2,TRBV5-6,CASSPALGLAANEQFF,TGTGCCAGCAGCCCGGCCCTGGGACTAGCGGCCAATGAGCAGTTCTTC